The TCR beta chain described here comes from a study of shared clonotypes between healthy human individuals. General study points: Genetic and exposure-history diversity was limited by the small donor number.

All donors were Caucasian adults living in Nashville, Tennessee. CD4+ cell separation produced CD45RA+ naive and CD45RA-negative memory subsets. Note on this clone: The antigen is not known.

Under the authors' procedure: ImmunoSEQ supplied junction-only sequences lacking quality scores, so filtering was different. Sequenced by immunoSEQ multiplex PCR; TCRdb stores in-frame clones only, minus some. From that table come the V and J calls and clone size; the DNA was used to work out D and trimming. The sample carries about 700,000 clones, around 74% recorded once. Germline lookup yields CDR1 SGHNT and CDR2 YENEEA. Trimming took off 3 bases at V and 8 bases at J, with 19 bases between the two ends. The CDR3 runs 15 residues. The sequence was collected from a woman in her 30s in good health. Source material: memory CD4+ T cells sorted from blood. Subset here: CD45RA-negative fraction. J is TRBJ2-5 and V is TRBV11-3; maybe TRBD2 (6 bases). Here the CDR3 reads CASSFIGSGRTTQYF. The CDR3 region has the DNA TGTGCCAGCAGCTTTATCGGATCTGGGAGGACTACCCAGTACTTC.